Below are 27 T cell receptor beta chains sequenced from a single sample in a study of blood T cells in healthy people across ages. With a J-beta primer mix and a sample-barcoded 5' primer, a second PCR ran about 6 to 11 cycles. In TCRdb, the 5' RACE reads were re-called with MiXCR into one record per CDR3 protein. Found here are 650,000 to 1,000,000 distinct CDR3 sequences, around 36% of them singletons; the top ten hold roughly 13%. Specimen: blood. These TCRs come from a man aged 18 to 30 in good health.

In this sample, this clonotype turned up a few times. V and J are TRBV28 and TRBJ1-1; D call uncertain. In germline, CDR1 is MDHEN, CDR2 SYDVKM. Trimming took 6 bases from V and 7 from J, leaving 18 bases between them. The CDR3 is made up of 14 amino acids. CDR3 DNA: TGTGCCAGCAGCCTGGAAGGACTCGGCCGTGAAGCTTTCTTT. This gives the protein CASSLEGLGREAFF.

A remark on this clonotype: Sequence at one end of the junction differs from germline and may be a read error. V is TRBV12-3 or TRBV12-4 and J is TRBJ1-3, with D maybe TRBD1 (6 bases). The CDR3 totals 12 residues. The CDR3 DNA reads as TGTACCAGCCTTAGCAGGGGTAACACCATATATTTT. It encodes CTSLSRGNTIYF.

The chain recombines TRBV20-1 with TRBJ1-2; 8 bases agree with TRBD1. The CDR3 spans 12 residues. Germline-derived CDR1 and CDR2 are DFQATT and SNEGSKA (reference sequence). After removal of 8 bases from V and 9 bases from J, the junction contained 11 bases not matched to a gene. The CDR3 sequence is CSIPTGAPSYTF. The CDR3 nucleotides read TGCAGTATCCCGACAGGGGCGCCGAGCTACACCTTC.

The gene calls are TRBV20-1 and TRBJ2-3; the match to TRBD1 covers 10 bases. The CDR3 sequence is 16 residues long. Trimming cost V 5 bases and J 4 bases; bases outside gene matches: 12. The germline V gene encodes CDR1 DFQATT and CDR2 SNEGSKA (reference sequence). The DNA of the CDR3 is TGCAGTGCTGGAAGCAGTGGGACAGGGGTAGCAGATACGCAGTATTTT. Encoded protein: CSAGSSGTGVADTQYF.

The chain is built from TRBV5-6 and TRBJ1-1; D is uncertain. Trimming took 4 bases from V and 11 from J, leaving 18 bases between them. The CDR3 has 13 residues. Germline-derived CDR1 and CDR2 are SGHDT and YYEEEE. The CDR3 region is CASSHWRTILAFF. CDR3 in DNA: TGTGCCAGCAGCCACTGGAGGACTATCCTGGCTTTCTTT.

The chain recombines TRBV20-1 with TRBJ2-7; no clear D. Trimming took off 1 base at V and 0 bases at J, with 19 bases between the two ends. This CDR3 has 17 residues. CDR1 and CDR2 from the germline V gene are DFQATT and SNEGSKA (reference sequence). This CDR3 reads CSARAGLGALSSYEQYF. The CDR3 DNA follows: TGCAGTGCTAGAGCCGGCTTGGGTGCATTGAGCTCCTACGAGCAGTACTTC.

CDR3 residues: CASSKIQANTEAFF. The CDR3 coding sequence is TGTGCCAGCAGCAAAATTCAAGCGAACACTGAAGCTTTCTTT. The gene calls are TRBV3-1 and TRBJ1-1; D gene unclear. Per the germline V gene, CDR1 is LGHDT and CDR2 is YNNKEL (reference sequence). Trimming shortened V by 5 bases and J by 1 base, and 11 bases separated the two germline ends. The CDR3 covers 14 residues. The entire variable domain, with the rest obtained from reference TRBV3-1 and TRBJ1-1, is as follows: DTAVSQTPKYLVTQMGNDKSIKCEQNLGHDTMYWYKQDSKKFLKIMFSYNNKELIINETVPNRFSPKSPDKAHLNLHINSLELGDSAVYFCASSKIQANTEAFFGQGTRLTVV.

This clonotype was counted many times. The chain recombines TRBV30 with TRBJ2-4; TRBD2 matches 8 bases. Germline CDR1 GTSNPN, CDR2 SVGIG (reference sequence). The CDR3 is 14 residues long. V was clipped by 1 base and J by 4 bases; unmatched bases: 3. The chain's CDR3 is CAWSGSGGKNIQYF. The CDR3 DNA reads as TGTGCCTGGAGTGGGAGCGGGGGAAAAAACATTCAGTACTTC.

This clonotype appeared many times. The chain links TRBV13 to TRBJ2-7; TRBD1 is a possible D gene (6 bases). The CDR3 is 12 residues long. Trimming stripped 4 bases from V and 6 bases from J, with 10 bases between. CDR1 and CDR2 from the germline V gene are PRHDT and FYEKMQ (reference sequence). The CDR3 protein is CASSSTGTEQYF. The CDR3 DNA reads TGTGCCAGCAGCTCTACAGGGACCGAGCAGTACTTC. The whole variable domain, remainder taken from reference TRBV13 and TRBJ2-7, is AAGVIQSPRHLIKEKRETATLKCYPIPRHDTVYWYQQGPGQDPQFLISFYEKMQSDKGSIPDRFSAQQFSDYHSELNMSSLELGDSALYFCASSSTGTEQYFGPGTRLTVT.

The genes are TRBV20-1 and TRBJ2-3, with TRBD2 matching over 10 bases. The germline V gene has CDR1 DFQATT and CDR2 SNEGSKA (reference sequence). The CDR3 has 15 residues. Germline trimming cut 4 bases from V and 0 bases from J; bases unmatched to any gene: 4. The CDR3 nucleotides are TGCAGTGCTACTATAGCGGGGGGAAGCACAGATACGCAGTATTTT. It specifies CSATIAGGSTDTQYF.

This clonotype was counted between two and nine times. The chain combines TRBV15 with TRBJ2-5; 9 nucleotides line up with TRBD2. CDR1 and CDR2 (germline): LNHNV, YYDKDF (reference sequence). The V and J ends lost 5 bases and 3 bases, in that order; junction bases with no gene match: 4. CDR3 length: 14 residues. DNA of the CDR3: TGTGCCACCAGCTTTCGACTAGCGGAAGAGACCCAGTACTTC. Residues: CATSFRLAEETQYF. The full variable domain, rest sourced from reference TRBV15 and TRBJ2-5, is DAMVIQNPRYQVTQFGKPVTLSCSQTLNHNVMYWYQQKSSQAPKLLFHYYDKDFNNEADTPDNFQSRRPNTSFCFLDIRSPGLGDTAMYLCATSFRLAEETQYFGPGTRLLVL.

Comments on this clonotype: A read error may explain this, as a much larger clone is one base away. The chain uses TRBV12-3 or TRBV12-4 and TRBJ2-1, with TRBD2 identical over 10 bases. The CDR3 has 16 residues. Written as DNA, the CDR3 is TGTGCCAGCAGTTTAGGGCTAGCGGGGGTAGTCAATGCGCAGTTCTTC. Encoded protein: CASSLGLAGVVNAQFF.

The rearrangement uses TRBV30 and TRBJ2-1, with 11 bases matching TRBD2. There are 14 residues in the CDR3. J gave up 3 bases and V 5 bases, and 3 bases lay outside the gene matches. Germline CDR1 reads GTSNPN; CDR2 reads SVGIG (reference sequence). The CDR3 protein is CAWETSGVYNEQFF. CDR3 nucleotide sequence: TGTGCCTGGGAGACTAGCGGGGTCTACAATGAGCAGTTCTTC.

This chain uses TRBV5-6 with TRBJ1-1; D might be TRBD1 (5 bases). Looked up from germline, CDR1 is SGHDT and CDR2 is YYEEEE. Trimming removed 3 bases at V and 3 bases at J, with 9 bases between. The CDR3 contains 13 residues. DNA for the CDR3: TGTGCCAGCAGCTGGGGCGGGTACACTGAAGCTTTCTTT. Translated, it gives CASSWGGYTEAFF. The full variable domain, its missing parts supplied by reference TRBV5-6 and TRBJ1-1, is DAGVTQSPTHLIKTRGQQVTLRCSPKSGHDTVSWYQQALGQGPQFIFQYYEEEERQRGNFPDRFSGHQFPNYSSELNVNALLLGDSALYLCASSWGGYTEAFFGQGTRLTVV.

The chain has TRBV20-1 and TRBJ2-1; 10 bases fit TRBD2. The germline V gene encodes CDR1 DFQATT and CDR2 SNEGSKA (reference sequence). The V and J ends lost 6 bases and 3 bases, in that order; junction bases with no gene match: 5. The CDR3 is made up of 14 amino acids. CDR3 protein: CSATTSGHYNEQFF. The CDR3 nucleotides are TGCAGTGCCACGACTAGCGGGCACTACAATGAGCAGTTCTTC.

The V and J genes are TRBV25-1 and TRBJ1-1; TRBD1 matches at 9 bases. The ends lost 8 bases at V and 2 bases at J; junction bases unmatched: 6. Germline V gives CDR1 MGHDK, CDR2 SYGVNS. CDR3 length: 14 residues. CDR3 in amino acids: CASPRDRENTEAFF. CDR3 nucleotide sequence: TGTGCCAGCCCCAGGGACAGGGAAAACACTGAAGCTTTCTTT.

The chain links TRBV20-1 to TRBJ2-1; TRBD2 might be the D (6 bases). CDR1 is DFQATT and CDR2 is SNEGSKA in the germline V gene (reference sequence). The CDR3 length is 13 residues. Deletions cut 3 bases from V and 6 bases from J, with 12 bases between. The CDR3 reads CSARTSRSNEQFF. The CDR3 DNA reads TGCAGTGCTAGGACTAGTAGGTCCAATGAGCAGTTCTTC.

This clonotype was observed a single time. A much larger clone lies a single base off, so this may be a read error. The gene calls are TRBV29-1 and TRBJ2-7, with D possibly being TRBD1 (6 bases). The V gene lost 6 bases and the J gene lost 5 bases, with 14 bases spanning the gap. CDR3 size: 12 residues. The germline V gene encodes CDR1 SQVTM and CDR2 ANQGSEA. The CDR3: CSVADSVDEQYF. DNA for the CDR3: TGCAGCGTAGCGGACAGCGTCGACGAGCAGTACTTC.

This clonotype was seen ten or more times. This chain links TRBV29-1 with TRBJ2-5; D ambiguous. CDR3 length equals 11 residues. The V end was cut by 5 bases, the J end by 1 base, with 5 bases between. Per germline, CDR1 SQVTM and CDR2 ANQGSEA. CDR3 protein: CSVPAQETQYF. DNA for the CDR3: TGCAGCGTTCCGGCCCAAGAGACCCAGTACTTC.

This clonotype was picked up a small number of times. The CDR3: CASSPSAATRHCGYTF. Written as DNA, the CDR3 is TGTGCCAGCAGTCCTTCTGCGGCCACTCGGCATTGTGGCTACACCTTC. The rearrangement joins TRBV6-6 to TRBJ1-2; no definite D call. V was clipped by 5 bases and J by 7 bases, with 23 bases between them. Germline CDR1 MNHNY, CDR2 SVGAGI (reference sequence). This CDR3 is built from 16 residues.

V usage is TRBV18 and J usage is TRBJ2-1, with a tentative D call TRBD2 (5 bases). The CDR3 spans 15 residues. CDR1 KGHSH and CDR2 LQKENI come from the germline V gene. The V end was cut by 3 bases, the J end by 5 bases, with 14 bases between. CDR3 DNA: TGTGCCAGCTCACCGACTGGAGACTACCACAATGAGCAGTTCTTC. Residues: CASSPTGDYHNEQFF.

The sample holds a few counts of this clonotype. The CDR3 spells CASRDSSMSAKNIQYF. CDR3 sequence (DNA): TGTGCCAGCAGAGACTCAAGCATGTCGGCCAAAAACATTCAGTACTTC. V usage is TRBV2 and J usage is TRBJ2-4; D remains ambiguous. CDR1 SNHLY and CDR2 FYNNEI come from the germline V gene. Deletions cut 6 bases from V and 1 base from J, with 16 bases between. The length of the CDR3 is 16 residues.

The CDR3 reads CASSSLGTGGSGYTF. Written as DNA, the CDR3 is TGCGCCAGCAGCTCCCTGGGGACAGGGGGCTCTGGCTACACCTTC. The chain links TRBV4-1 to TRBJ1-2, with 12 bases identical to TRBD1. Trimming removed 5 bases from V and 7 bases from J; junction bases left unmatched: 8. Germline V gives CDR1 MGHRA, CDR2 YSYEKL. The CDR3 runs 15 residues.

This clonotype was observed many times. The chain uses TRBV15 and TRBJ2-7; D is possibly TRBD2 (5 bases). Germline CDR1 LNHNV, CDR2 YYDKDF (reference sequence). This CDR3 is built from 14 residues. Trimming removed 0 bases from V and 3 bases from J, with 9 bases in between. The CDR3 bases are TGTGCCACCAGCAGAGATCGCGCGGGCTACGAGCAGTACTTC. Translating it yields CATSRDRAGYEQYF.

The V gene is TRBV30, the J gene TRBJ1-1; 7 bases match TRBD1. This CDR3 is 14 amino acids long. Trimming cost V 3 bases and J 3 bases; bases outside gene matches: 7. Germline V lookup: CDR1 GTSNPN, CDR2 SVGIG (reference sequence). The DNA for the CDR3 is TGTGCCTGGAGAGAAGGGGGCTTTGACACTGAAGCTTTCTTT. It yields the protein CAWREGGFDTEAFF.

There are many counts of this clonotype. The chain is built from TRBV29-1 and TRBJ1-1, with a possible D match to TRBD1 (5 bases). Trimming shortened V by 7 bases and J by 3 bases, and 9 bases separated the two germline ends. Germline assignment: CDR1 SQVTM and CDR2 ANQGSEA. The CDR3 spans 11 residues. CDR3 coding DNA: TGCAGCGCCGTGGGGGACACTGAAGCTTTCTTT. It codes for CSAVGDTEAFF.

This clonotype was observed at least ten times. The V and J genes are TRBV4-1 and TRBJ1-4, with 8 bases identical to TRBD1. The CDR3 extends over 16 amino acids. Germline CDR1 MGHRA, CDR2 YSYEKL. V lost 2 bases and J lost 5; bases outside the gene matches: 7. The CDR3 sequence is CASSQSGGAQNEKLFF. The CDR3 nucleotides are TGCGCCAGCAGCCAATCAGGGGGCGCCCAAAATGAAAAACTGTTTTTT.